Below are 12 T cell receptor beta chains sequenced from a single sample in a study of blood T cell repertoires in COVID-19. The table came from immunoSEQ multiplex PCR; TCRdb's copy has only in-frame clones and leaves some out. Seen here are some 150,000 clones, roughly 82% observed once, and the top ten hold around 8%. The sample consisted of peripheral blood. The receptors shown here come from a woman in her sixties or seventies with acute or convalescent COVID-19.

The chain recombines TRBV28 with TRBJ2-7; 10 positions agree with TRBD1. Looked up from germline, CDR1 is MDHEN and CDR2 is SYDVKM. The CDR3 sequence is 15 residues long. After removal of 4 bases from V and 1 base from J, the junction contained 4 bases not matched to a gene. The CDR3 DNA follows: TGTGCCAGCAGTTCCCCGGGACAGGGGTCCTACGAGCAGTACTTC. This codes for CASSSPGQGSYEQYF.

V gene TRBV20-1 combines with J gene TRBJ2-7, with D perhaps matching TRBD1 (6 bases). The V end lost 3 bases, the J end lost 6 bases, and 15 bases lay between the germline ends. There are 13 residues in the CDR3. Germline CDR1 and CDR2: DFQATT and SNEGSKA (reference sequence). The CDR3 reads CSASLGAEIEQYF. CDR3 sequence (DNA): TGCAGTGCTAGTTTGGGGGCCGAGATCGAGCAGTACTTC.

The chain has TRBV6-2 or TRBV6-3 and TRBJ1-3; a possible D gene is TRBD1 (5 bases). The ends were cut back, 4 bases at V and 0 bases at J, with 10 bases in the middle. This CDR3 comprises 15 residues. The germline V gene has CDR1 MNHEY and CDR2 SVGEGT. As DNA, the CDR3 is TGTGCCAGCAGTTGGGCAGGGCACTCTGGAAACACCATATATTTT. Protein: CASSWAGHSGNTIYF.

The V call is TRBV6-2 or TRBV6-3, the J call TRBJ1-2, with 7 bases lining up with TRBD1. Germline CDR1 reads MNHEY; CDR2 reads SVGEGT. Trimming at V came to 2 bases and at J to 2 bases, leaving 5 bases not matched to a gene. CDR3 size: 15 residues. As DNA, the CDR3 is TGTGCCAGCAGTTACCGGGGACAGCGCAACTATGGCTACACCTTC. This codes for CASSYRGQRNYGYTF.

This sequence joins TRBV18 and TRBJ2-3; D is perhaps TRBD1 (6 bases). CDR1 is KGHSH and CDR2 is LQKENI in the germline V gene. This CDR3 spans 15 amino acids. V was cut by 0 bases and J by 1 base, with 8 bases left in between. CDR3 loop: CASSPPAGGTDTQYF. As DNA, the CDR3 is TGTGCCAGCTCACCACCGGCAGGGGGCACAGATACGCAGTATTTT.

This clone was found once. The chain is built from TRBV9 and TRBJ1-4, with TRBD1 identical over 9 bases. With 4 bases clipped from V and 4 bases from J, the junction kept 5 bases outside the gene matches. Germline-derived CDR1 and CDR2 are SGDLS and YYNGEE. This CDR3 is 15 amino acids long. As DNA, the CDR3 is TGTGCCAGCAGCCAAGACAGGGGGGTTAATGAAAAACTGTTTTTT. Its protein is CASSQDRGVNEKLFF.

The V gene is TRBV19, the J gene TRBJ2-1, with 13 positions matching TRBD2. The CDR3 spans 16 residues. J lost 9 bases, V lost 6 bases, and 11 bases had no gene match. CDR1 LNHDA and CDR2 SQIVND come from the germline V gene (reference sequence). The CDR3 nucleotides are TGTGCCAGTAGGACCCCGGGACTAGCGGGATTAGGTGAGCAGTTCTTC. It specifies CASRTPGLAGLGEQFF. The variable domain in full, with the rest retrieved from reference TRBV19 and TRBJ2-1, is DGGITQSPKYLFRKEGQNVTLSCEQNLNHDAMYWYRQDPGQGLRLIYYSQIVNDFQKGDIAEGYSVSREKKESFPLTVTSAQKNPTAFYLCASRTPGLAGLGEQFFGPGTRLTVL.

This clone has a single count. The chain couples TRBV5-4 to TRBJ1-4; TRBD1 agrees at 7 bases. The V gene end was trimmed by 1 base and the J gene end by 2 bases; junction bases not matched to a gene: 5. The CDR3 has 16 residues. Per germline, CDR1 SGHNT and CDR2 YYREEE (reference sequence). CDR3 sequence reads: CASSLRPGQTNEKLFF. The CDR3 coding sequence is TGTGCCAGCAGCTTGCGACCGGGACAGACTAATGAAAAACTGTTTTTT.

This chain joins TRBV9 and TRBJ1-1; D is ambiguous. Germline values: CDR1 SGDLS, CDR2 YYNGEE. The length of the CDR3 is 14 residues. V lost 3 bases, J lost 2 bases, and 11 bases lay in between. The chain's CDR3 is CASSAQTVNTEAFF. CDR3 coding DNA: TGTGCCAGCAGCGCACAGACGGTAAACACTGAAGCTTTCTTT.

This chain connects TRBV7-8 to TRBJ1-1; D might be TRBD1 (6 bases). The CDR3 spans 15 residues. The germline gives CDR1 SGHVS, CDR2 FQNEAQ. V was cut by 2 bases and J by 4 bases, with 14 bases left in between. CDR3 residues: CASSLRTEVGTEAFF. The CDR3 nucleotides read TGTGCCAGCAGCTTACGGACAGAAGTTGGCACTGAAGCTTTCTTT.

V usage is TRBV4-2 and J usage is TRBJ1-1, with a tentative D call TRBD1 (6 bases). Looked up from germline, CDR1 is LGHNA and CDR2 is YNFKEQ. This CDR3 is 15 amino acids long. Trimming cost V 3 bases and J 11 bases, with 22 bases left between them. This chain's CDR3 is CASSHDGGGEREAFF. CDR3 nucleotides: TGTGCCAGCAGCCACGACGGAGGGGGGGAACGCGAGGCTTTCTTT.

This chain joins TRBV19 and TRBJ2-3, with D unresolved. Trimming removed 4 bases at V and 3 bases at J, with 8 bases between. The germline V gene has CDR1 LNHDA and CDR2 SQIVND (reference sequence). The CDR3 has 13 amino acids. In DNA, the CDR3 is TGTGCCAGTAGTACGCTAGGAACAGATACGCAGTATTTT. Translation gives CASSTLGTDTQYF.